These 8 T cell receptor beta chains came from one sample sequenced in a study of T cells after yellow fever vaccination. A single record per CDR3 protein comes from TCRdb applying MiXCR to the 5' RACE reads. The sample records under 550,000 distinct CDR3 sequences, 20% to 25% being singletons. The starting material was PBMCs, obtained less than 25 days after the first yellow fever vaccination. These receptors were collected from a man aged 18 to 30 who received the YFV17D yellow fever vaccine.

The chain combines TRBV6-6 with TRBJ2-7; no reliable D call. The CDR3 covers 13 residues. V shed 0 bases and J shed 7 bases, with 10 bases lying between them. CDR1 is MNHNY, CDR2 SVGAGI, per germline (reference sequence). The CDR3 nucleotides are TGTGCCAGCAGTTACTCCCAGGTTAGGGAGCAGTACGTC. As protein: CASSYSQVREQYV.

The chain carries TRBV10-3 and TRBJ2-7; 7 bases map to TRBD1. Germline V CDR1 and CDR2: ENHRY, SYGVKD. The J segment lost 6 bases and the V segment lost 0 bases, leaving 17 bases of the junction unmatched. The CDR3 is 18 amino acids. The CDR3 region has the DNA TGTGCCATCAGTGAGTCGGCGGCAGGGGGTCCCTTTTTAGGCGAGCAGTACTTC. It encodes CAISESAAGGPFLGEQYF.

V and J are TRBV25-1 and TRBJ1-6; D unresolved. In germline, CDR1 is MGHDK, CDR2 SYGVNS. Trimming pared 1 base from V and 4 bases from J, leaving 14 bases between. The CDR3 is made up of 17 amino acids. CDR3 residues: CASSELEGNRYNSPLHF. In DNA, the CDR3 is TGTGCCAGCAGTGAATTGGAAGGGAATCGTTATAATTCACCCCTCCACTTT.

This clonotype was observed many times. V and J are TRBV5-6 and TRBJ2-7, with 13 bases fitting TRBD2. This CDR3 is built from 15 residues. Germline CDR1 and CDR2: SGHDT and YYEEEE. V lost 5 bases and J lost 2; bases outside the gene matches: 4. CDR3 protein: CASSRLAGGTYEQYF. The CDR3 bases are TGTGCCAGCAGTCGACTAGCGGGGGGAACCTACGAGCAGTACTTC.

The V gene is TRBV9, the J gene TRBJ2-3; unclear D gene. The CDR3 covers 12 residues. Germline assignment: CDR1 SGDLS and CDR2 YYNGEE. V lost 7 bases to trimming and J lost 2 bases, with 8 bases between them. The CDR3 sequence is CASQKVTDTQYF. CDR3 nucleotides: TGTGCCAGCCAAAAGGTCACAGATACGCAGTATTTT.

As for this clonotype: A read error may explain this, as a much larger clone is one base away. The chain employs TRBV18 and TRBJ2-7; TRBD2 matches at 8 bases. Per the germline V gene, CDR1 is KGHSH and CDR2 is LQKENI. The CDR3 contains 14 residues. The CDR3 DNA sequence: TGTGCCATCTCACCGGGAGGGGAGGGATATGAGCAGTACGTC. It encodes CAISPGGEGYEQYV.

This chain connects TRBV20-1 to TRBJ2-3; no clear D gene. The CDR3 consists of 13 residues. Trimming took 6 bases from V and 4 from J, leaving 14 bases between them. The germline V gene encodes CDR1 DFQATT and CDR2 SNEGSKA (reference sequence). The CDR3 DNA is TGCAGTGCACGAGCCGTGGGGTCAGATACGCAGTATTTT. It yields the protein CSARAVGSDTQYF.

This clonotype occurred a few times. The V and J genes are TRBV27 and TRBJ1-2; D remains ambiguous. Germline assignment: CDR1 MNHEY and CDR2 SMNVEV (reference sequence). There are 15 residues in the CDR3. Deletions cut 0 bases from V and 8 bases from J, with 16 bases between. The CDR3 protein is CASSLSGPAWAGYTF. The DNA of the CDR3 is TGTGCCAGCAGTTTATCCGGACCAGCGTGGGCAGGCTACACCTTC.